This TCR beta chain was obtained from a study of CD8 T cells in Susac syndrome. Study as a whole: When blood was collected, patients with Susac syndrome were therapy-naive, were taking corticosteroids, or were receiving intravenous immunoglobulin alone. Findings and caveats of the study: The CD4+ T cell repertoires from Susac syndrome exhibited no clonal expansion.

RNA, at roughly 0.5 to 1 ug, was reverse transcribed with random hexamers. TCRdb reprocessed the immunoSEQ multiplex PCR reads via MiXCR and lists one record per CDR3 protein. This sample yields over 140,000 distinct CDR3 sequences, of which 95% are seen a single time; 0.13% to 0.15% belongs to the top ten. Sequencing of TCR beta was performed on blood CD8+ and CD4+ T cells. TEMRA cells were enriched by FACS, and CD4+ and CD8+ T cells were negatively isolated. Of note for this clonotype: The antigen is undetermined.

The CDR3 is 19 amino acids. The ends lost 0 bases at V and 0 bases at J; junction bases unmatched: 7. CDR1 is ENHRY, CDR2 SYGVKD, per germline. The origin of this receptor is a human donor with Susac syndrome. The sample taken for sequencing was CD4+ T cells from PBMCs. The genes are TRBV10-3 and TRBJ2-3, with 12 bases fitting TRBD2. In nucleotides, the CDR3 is TGTGCCATCAGTGAGTCTCCTAGCGGGAGGGTAACTAGCACAGATACGCAGTATTTT. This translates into CAISESPSGRVTSTDTQYF.